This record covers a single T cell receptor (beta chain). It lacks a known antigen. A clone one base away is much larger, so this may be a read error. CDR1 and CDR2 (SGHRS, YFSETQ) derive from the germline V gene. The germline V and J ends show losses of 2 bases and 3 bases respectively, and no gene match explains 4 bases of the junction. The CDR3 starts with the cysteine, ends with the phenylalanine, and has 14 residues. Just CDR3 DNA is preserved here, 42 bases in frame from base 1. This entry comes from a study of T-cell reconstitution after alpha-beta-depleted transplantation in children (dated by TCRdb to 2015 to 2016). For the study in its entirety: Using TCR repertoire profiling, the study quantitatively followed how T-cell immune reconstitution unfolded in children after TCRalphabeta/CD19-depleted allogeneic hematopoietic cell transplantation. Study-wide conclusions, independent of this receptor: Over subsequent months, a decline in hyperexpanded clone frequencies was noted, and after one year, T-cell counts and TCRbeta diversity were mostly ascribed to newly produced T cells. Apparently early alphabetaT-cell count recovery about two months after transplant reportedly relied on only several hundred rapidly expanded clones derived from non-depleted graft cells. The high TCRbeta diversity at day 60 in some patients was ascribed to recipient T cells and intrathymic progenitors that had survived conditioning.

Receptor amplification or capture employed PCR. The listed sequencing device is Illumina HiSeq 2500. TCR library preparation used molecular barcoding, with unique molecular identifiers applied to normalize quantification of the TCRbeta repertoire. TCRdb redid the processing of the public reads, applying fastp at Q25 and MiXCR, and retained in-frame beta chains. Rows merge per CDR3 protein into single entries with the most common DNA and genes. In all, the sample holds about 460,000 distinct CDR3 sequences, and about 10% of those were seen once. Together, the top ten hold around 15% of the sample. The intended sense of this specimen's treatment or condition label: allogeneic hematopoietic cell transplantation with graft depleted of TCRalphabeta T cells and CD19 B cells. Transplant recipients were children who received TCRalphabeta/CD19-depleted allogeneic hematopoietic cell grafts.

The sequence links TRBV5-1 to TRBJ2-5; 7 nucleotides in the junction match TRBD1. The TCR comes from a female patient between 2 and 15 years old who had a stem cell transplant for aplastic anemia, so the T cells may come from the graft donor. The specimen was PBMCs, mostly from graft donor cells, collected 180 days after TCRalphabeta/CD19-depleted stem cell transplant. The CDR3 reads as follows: CASSFGRGKETQYF. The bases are TGCGCCAGCAGCTTTGGCAGGGGGAAAGAGACCCAGTACTTC.